The 20 T cell receptor beta chains below all came from one sample that was sequenced in a study of shared clonotypes between healthy human individuals (dated by TCRdb to 2020 to 2022). Library generation was performed with the immunoSEQ multiplex PCR assay. The source is immuneACCESS, and TCRdb retained only in-frame sequences with V and J called. Part of the clones is not carried over; for the studies checked, unresolved V genes explain less than half of this, and the remainder is unexplained. Here the sample has 1.4 million or so clones; roughly 98.5% occur a single time. Roughly 0.36% of the sample rests with the top ten. The sequencing input was naive CD4+ T cells sorted from blood. The meaning of the sample's cell subset or site label: CD45RA+ positively selected. All receptors come from a man younger than 40 in good health.

V gene TRBV19 combines with J gene TRBJ2-1, with 7 positions matching TRBD2. Germline V lookup: CDR1 LNHDA, CDR2 SQIVND (reference sequence). The CDR3 has 17 amino acids. After removal of 7 bases from V and 0 bases from J, the junction contained 12 bases not matched to a gene. CDR3 DNA: TGTGCCAGTACCTTAAGCGGGACCAGAACCTCCTACAATGAGCAGTTCTTC. As protein: CASTLSGTRTSYNEQFF.

This chain links TRBV5-6 with TRBJ2-7; perhaps TRBD1 as D (6 bases). Deletions cut 0 bases from V and 5 bases from J, with 9 bases between. Germline CDR1 is SGHDT and CDR2 is YYEEEE. The CDR3 extends over 13 amino acids. As DNA, the CDR3 is TGTGCCAGCAGCTTGGGACAGGTCCACGAGCAGTACTTC. Translated: CASSLGQVHEQYF.

The chain combines TRBV29-1 with TRBJ2-7, with D possibly called TRBD1 or TRBD2 (5 bases each). Deletions cut 3 bases from V and 4 bases from J, with 7 bases between. From germline, CDR1 is SQVTM and CDR2 ANQGSEA. CDR3 length equals 11 residues. CDR3 DNA sequence: TGCAGCGTTGAGGGGGAGTACGAGCAGTACTTC. Translated, it gives CSVEGEYEQYF.

The sample holds one count of this clone. The genes are TRBV18 and TRBJ1-4; D call uncertain. CDR1 KGHSH and CDR2 LQKENI come from the germline V gene. This CDR3 is 16 amino acids long. The ends were cut back, 0 bases at V and 0 bases at J, with 8 bases in the middle. The CDR3 loop reads CASSPPRSATNEKLFF. The CDR3 DNA reads TGTGCCAGCTCACCACCGAGAAGTGCAACTAATGAAAAACTGTTTTTT.

The chain employs TRBV6-5 and TRBJ2-1; 10 positions match TRBD2. The germline V gene encodes CDR1 MNHEY and CDR2 SVGAGI. J was trimmed by 6 bases and V by 5 bases; bases with no gene match: 7. This CDR3 region has 15 residues. CDR3 bases: TGTGCCAGCAGTCCAACTAGCGGGAAGGTCAATGAGCAGTTCTTC. It translates to CASSPTSGKVNEQFF.

The genes are TRBV6-6 and TRBJ2-7; 7 bases agree with TRBD1. The ends lost 9 bases at V and 1 base at J; junction bases unmatched: 6. CDR3 size: 13 residues. CDR1 is MNHNY, CDR2 SVGAGI, per germline (reference sequence). CDR3 sequence reads: CASLGTESYEQYF. CDR3 bases: TGTGCCAGTTTGGGGACAGAATCCTACGAGCAGTACTTC.

The V call is TRBV6-1, the J call TRBJ1-5; 10 nucleotides align to TRBD1. The CDR3 is 15 residues long. Trimming took 2 bases from V and 7 from J; bases not matched to a gene: 5. Germline V lookup: CDR1 MNHNS, CDR2 SASEGT. In DNA form, the CDR3 reads TGTGCCAGCAGTGAAAGACAGGGGGCAAAACAGCCCCAGCATTTT. Its protein product is CASSERQGAKQPQHF.

This clone was picked up one time. The V call is TRBV7-2, the J call TRBJ1-5; a weak D match, TRBD1 (5 bases). With 1 base removed from V and 1 base from J, the gap between germline ends came to 14 bases. The CDR3 consists of 17 residues. Germline V gene sequence: CDR1 SGHTA, CDR2 FQGNSA. The CDR3 nucleotides are TGTGCCAGCAGCTTAGGGGGGAACAAAAGGAGCAATCAGCCCCAGCATTTT. Its protein is CASSLGGNKRSNQPQHF. Using reference TRBV7-2 and TRBJ1-5 for the parts outside the CDR3, the full variable domain is GAGVSQSPSNKVTEKGKDVELRCDPISGHTALYWYRQSLGQGLEFLIYFQGNSAPDKSGLPSDRFSAERTGGSVSTLTIQRTQQEDSAVYLCASSLGGNKRSNQPQHFGDGTRLSIL.

The gene calls are TRBV10-2 and TRBJ2-1, with 13 bases lining up with TRBD2. The CDR3 has 15 amino acids. Per the germline V gene, CDR1 is WSHSY and CDR2 is SAAADI. Germline trimming cut 3 bases from V and 9 bases from J; bases unmatched to any gene: 5. The CDR3 region has the DNA TGCGCCAGCAGTGAACTAGCGGGAGGGCCTAGTGAGCAGTTCTTC. Protein product: CASSELAGGPSEQFF.

The chain recombines TRBV27 with TRBJ1-5; D not certain. Germline assignment: CDR1 MNHEY and CDR2 SMNVEV (reference sequence). The V and J ends lost 3 bases and 3 bases respectively, with 9 bases between them. The CDR3 length is 14 residues. The CDR3 DNA reads TGTGCCAGCAGTTTCCGGGGTACCAATCAGCCCCAGCATTTT. It translates to CASSFRGTNQPQHF.

The chain links TRBV6-5 to TRBJ1-2; a weak D match, TRBD1 (5 bases). In germline, CDR1 is MNHEY, CDR2 SVGAGI. V shed 2 bases and J shed 7 bases, with 14 bases lying between them. The length of the CDR3 is 14 residues. In DNA form, the CDR3 reads TGTGCCAGCAGTTACGTTGGGGGAGAGAGTGGCTACACCTTC. Translation: CASSYVGGESGYTF.

J is TRBJ2-7 and V is TRBV7-9; tentative D call: TRBD2 (7 bases). The CDR3 runs 16 residues. Trimming shortened V by 1 base and J by 0 bases, and 13 bases separated the two germline ends. The germline gives CDR1 SEHNR, CDR2 FQNEAQ (reference sequence). The CDR3 DNA is TGTGCCAGCAGCTTAGTGGGAGGGGGTTTCTCCTACGAGCAGTACTTC. Its translation: CASSLVGGGFSYEQYF.

The chain employs TRBV6-1 and TRBJ1-5, with 7 positions matching TRBD1. The CDR3 contains 13 residues. Unmatched junction bases numbered 3, after V lost 6 bases and J lost 4 bases. In germline, CDR1 is MNHNS, CDR2 SASEGT. The CDR3 bases are TGTGCCAGCAGGCCGACAGGGAATCAGCCCCAGCATTTT. Amino acids: CASRPTGNQPQHF.

The chain uses TRBV7-9 and TRBJ2-3; D assignment may be TRBD1 or TRBD2 (5 bases each). The germline V gene encodes CDR1 SEHNR and CDR2 FQNEAQ (reference sequence). The V and J ends lost 5 bases and 12 bases respectively, with 24 bases between them. CDR3 length equals 15 residues. The CDR3: CASSRVTPTRGRQYF. The CDR3 DNA reads as TGTGCCAGCAGCCGGGTCACTCCCACTAGGGGAAGACAGTATTTT. Complete variable domain (other parts from reference TRBV7-9 and TRBJ2-3): DTGVSQNPRHKITKRGQNVTFRCDPISEHNRLYWYRQTLGQGPEFLTYFQNEAQLEKSRLLSDRFSAERPKGSFSTLEIQRTEQGDSAMYLCASSRVTPTRGRQYFGPGTRLTVL.

The rearrangement joins TRBV6-5 to TRBJ2-2; 9 positions match TRBD2. Trimming cost V 5 bases and J 6 bases; bases outside gene matches: 4. Germline assignment: CDR1 MNHEY and CDR2 SVGAGI. The CDR3 runs 14 residues. CDR3 nucleotides: TGTGCCAGCAGTGTTACTAGCGGGCCCGGGGAGCTGTTTTTT. Translated: CASSVTSGPGELFF.

J is TRBJ1-4 and V is TRBV5-8, with TRBD1 identical over 9 bases. Looked up from germline, CDR1 is SGHTS and CDR2 is YDEGEE. The V gene end was trimmed by 2 bases and the J gene end by 5 bases; junction bases not matched to a gene: 4. The length of the CDR3 is 15 residues. The CDR3 DNA reads as TGTGCCAGCAGCTTCTCGGGACAGGGAAATGAAAAACTGTTTTTT. Protein product: CASSFSGQGNEKLFF.

This rearrangement joins TRBV2 to TRBJ2-5; D remains ambiguous. V was clipped by 6 bases and J by 0 bases, with 5 bases between them. This CDR3 has 12 residues. Germline V gene sequence: CDR1 SNHLY, CDR2 FYNNEI. CDR3 coding DNA: TGTGCCAGCAGCCCCTACCAAGAGACCCAGTACTTC. Protein: CASSPYQETQYF.

The chain joins TRBV28 to TRBJ2-1; 11 positions agree with TRBD1. The germline V gene has CDR1 MDHEN and CDR2 SYDVKM. The ends lost 5 bases at V and 8 bases at J; junction bases unmatched: 2. The CDR3 loop spans 13 amino acids. The CDR3 loop reads CASSRTGGHEQFF. CDR3 bases: TGTGCCAGCAGTCGGACAGGGGGCCATGAGCAGTTCTTC.

The V gene is TRBV28, the J gene TRBJ2-5; perhaps TRBD1 as D (6 bases). The CDR3 totals 14 residues. In germline, CDR1 is MDHEN, CDR2 SYDVKM. Trimming took 4 bases from V and 2 from J, leaving 11 bases between them. CDR3 nucleotide sequence: TGTGCCAGCAGTTCCGGACAGCTACAAGAGACCCAGTACTTC. Its protein is CASSSGQLQETQYF.

Note on this clone: The sample contains more than one DNA sequence encoding this CDR3. This rearrangement joins TRBV28 to TRBJ2-1; maybe TRBD2 (6 bases). V lost 6 bases and J lost 0, with 9 bases in between. This CDR3 region has 14 residues. Germline CDR1 and CDR2: MDHEN and SYDVKM. CDR3 bases: TGTGCCAGCAGGTCCGGGAGCTCCTACAATGAGCAGTTCTTC. It translates to CASRSGSSYNEQFF.